The 23 T cell receptor beta chains listed next were all sequenced from one sample in a study of cytomegalovirus exposure and HLA in healthy donors. The PCR ran on 60 Vbeta and 13 Jbeta primers. Repertoires were generated with immunoSEQ multiplex PCR, while TCRdb's copy carries only in-frame clones and drops some. The table includes about 94,000 clones, around two thirds detected once. The sample consisted of PBMCs. All receptors derive from a man between 25 and 39 years old in good health and CMV-seronegative.

The V gene is TRBV7-2, the J gene TRBJ2-3, with D possibly TRBD2 on 5 matching bases. V lost 3 bases, J lost 4 bases, and 8 bases lay in between. Germline V gives CDR1 SGHTA, CDR2 FQGNSA. The CDR3 is made up of 13 amino acids. The CDR3 here is CASSFGSADTQYF. CDR3 DNA sequence: TGTGCCAGCAGCTTCGGTAGCGCAGATACGCAGTATTTT. Drawing the rest from reference TRBV7-2 and TRBJ2-3, the complete variable domain is GAGVSQSPSNKVTEKGKDVELRCDPISGHTALYWYRQSLGQGLEFLIYFQGNSAPDKSGLPSDRFSAERTGGSVSTLTIQRTQQEDSAVYLCASSFGSADTQYFGPGTRLTVL.

This clone was seen more than once but under ten times. This chain uses TRBV9 with TRBJ1-5, with D possibly matching TRBD1 (6 bases). Looked up from germline, CDR1 is SGDLS and CDR2 is YYNGEE. The CDR3 loop spans 14 amino acids. Trimming pared 4 bases from V and 0 bases from J, leaving 8 bases between. In DNA form, the CDR3 reads TGTGCCAGCAGCAGGACAGATAGCAATCAGCCCCAGCATTTT. Amino acids: CASSRTDSNQPQHF. The variable domain in full, with the rest retrieved from reference TRBV9 and TRBJ1-5, is DSGVTQTPKHLITATGQRVTLRCSPRSGDLSVYWYQQSLDQGLQFLIQYYNGEERAKGNILERFSAQQFPDLHSELNLSSLELGDSALYFCASSRTDSNQPQHFGDGTRLSIL.

This chain joins TRBV19 and TRBJ1-3; TRBD1 aligns across 10 bases. With V trimmed by 10 bases and J by 0 bases, 3 bases remained unmatched. The CDR3 length is 14 residues. Germline values: CDR1 LNHDA, CDR2 SQIVND (reference sequence). CDR3 nucleotides: TGTGCCACTGGGACAGGGGCCTCTGGAAACACCATATATTTT. It encodes CATGTGASGNTIYF. The full variable domain, its missing parts supplied by reference TRBV19 and TRBJ1-3, is DGGITQSPKYLFRKEGQNVTLSCEQNLNHDAMYWYRQDPGQGLRLIYYSQIVNDFQKGDIAEGYSVSREKKESFPLTVTSAQKNPTAFYLCATGTGASGNTIYFGEGSWLTVV.

V and J are TRBV9 and TRBJ2-1; the match to TRBD2 covers 8 bases. Germline V gene lookup returns CDR1 SGDLS and CDR2 YYNGEE. V trimming: 4 bases; J trimming: 7 bases; junction bases outside the gene matches: 13. The CDR3 is 16 amino acids. In nucleotides, the CDR3 is TGTGCCAGCAGCCCCGCTGGGACGGGAGGGAGGAATGAGCAGTTCTTC. Translated: CASSPAGTGGRNEQFF.

The chain links TRBV4-1 to TRBJ1-1; D not certain. Germline CDR1 reads MGHRA; CDR2 reads YSYEKL. V dropped 4 bases and J dropped 3 bases, with 9 bases sitting between them. This CDR3 has 13 residues. In DNA, the CDR3 is TGCGCCAGCAGCCGAGCCGCCGACACTGAAGCTTTCTTT. It is translated as CASSRAADTEAFF.

The rearrangement uses TRBV11-2 and TRBJ1-1, with D maybe TRBD1 (6 bases). The CDR3 extends over 13 amino acids. Trimming took off 5 bases at V and 1 base at J, with 8 bases between the two ends. CDR1 and CDR2 from the germline V gene are SGHAT and FQNNGV. CDR3: CASSVDRNTEAFF. CDR3 DNA: TGTGCCAGCAGCGTGGACAGGAACACTGAAGCTTTCTTT.

The chain carries TRBV28 and TRBJ1-2; 8 bases align to TRBD1. The CDR3 sequence is 17 residues long. Germline loops: CDR1 MDHEN, CDR2 SYDVKM. V lost 6 bases to trimming and J lost 3 bases; unmatched junction nucleotides: 15. CDR3 in amino acids: CASRYSGGKMSDYGYTF. Written as DNA, the CDR3 is TGTGCCAGCAGGTACTCAGGGGGCAAAATGAGCGACTATGGCTACACCTTC.

V is TRBV11-2 and J is TRBJ2-7; D is perhaps TRBD2 (5 bases). Trimming cost V 8 bases and J 3 bases, with 23 bases left between them. The CDR3 runs 16 residues. CDR1 SGHAT and CDR2 FQNNGV come from the germline V gene. CDR3: CASHGEAVEVFYEQYF. The CDR3 nucleotides read TGTGCCAGCCACGGGGAAGCGGTAGAGGTATTCTACGAGCAGTACTTC.

J is TRBJ1-2 and V is TRBV6-5; 7 nucleotides align to TRBD1. The V gene end was trimmed by 1 base and the J gene end by 1 base; junction bases not matched to a gene: 3. The CDR3 spans 15 residues. Germline V gene lookup returns CDR1 MNHEY and CDR2 SVGAGI. The CDR3 DNA sequence: TGTGCCAGCAGTTACTACCGGGACAGTAACTATGGCTACACCTTC. Encoded protein: CASSYYRDSNYGYTF.

This clone was found a few times. The rearrangement links TRBV6-1 to TRBJ2-7; TRBD2 agrees at 10 bases. CDR1 and CDR2 (germline): MNHNS, SASEGT. V gave up 6 bases and J gave up 0 bases; unmatched junction bases: 5. CDR3 length equals 15 residues. The chain's CDR3 is CASRVAGGGSYEQYF. In nucleotides, the CDR3 is TGTGCCAGCAGGGTAGCGGGAGGAGGCTCCTACGAGCAGTACTTC.

The V gene is TRBV18, the J gene TRBJ1-5; 9 positions agree with TRBD1. Trimming at V came to 3 bases and at J to 1 base, leaving 4 bases not matched to a gene. The CDR3 is 16 amino acids. Germline values: CDR1 KGHSH, CDR2 LQKENI. This chain's CDR3 is CASSPTGGWSNQPQHF. The CDR3 coding sequence is TGTGCCAGCTCACCTACAGGGGGCTGGAGCAATCAGCCCCAGCATTTT.

The chain is built from TRBV7-9 and TRBJ1-4; 11 bases fit TRBD1. This CDR3 contains 14 residues. Trimming at V came to 4 bases and at J to 7 bases, leaving 2 bases not matched to a gene. Germline V CDR1 and CDR2: SEHNR, FQNEAQ (reference sequence). This chain's CDR3 is CASSYGTGGEKLFF. The CDR3 DNA is TGTGCCAGCAGCTACGGGACAGGGGGTGAAAAACTGTTTTTT.

This clone was observed a handful of times. The chain recombines TRBV9 with TRBJ2-5, with 11 bases that match TRBD2. The CDR3 is 16 residues long. Looked up from germline, CDR1 is SGDLS and CDR2 is YYNGEE. V was clipped by 3 bases and J by 4 bases; unmatched bases: 8. Here the CDR3 reads CASSAYSGGAGETQYF. Here the CDR3 DNA reads TGTGCCAGCAGCGCATATAGCGGGGGGGCAGGAGAGACCCAGTACTTC.

The rearrangement uses TRBV19 and TRBJ2-5; tentatively, D is TRBD2 (6 bases). The J call is in doubt because the DNA end fits TRBJ2-7 better. The CDR3 totals 14 residues. The germline CDR1 and CDR2 sequences are LNHDA and SQIVND (reference sequence). This chain's CDR3 is CASSPRWRGYEQYF. The CDR3 DNA reads as TGTGCCAGTAGCCCCCGGTGGCGGGGCTACGAGCAGTACTTC.

This clone was counted a few times. The CDR3 here is CASSLGGSGANVLTF. The DNA for the CDR3 is TGTGCCAGCAGCTTGGGAGGGTCTGGGGCCAACGTCCTGACTTTC. V is TRBV5-5 and J is TRBJ2-6, with D perhaps TRBD2 (5 bases). The V and J ends lost 0 bases and 1 base respectively, with 5 bases between them. Germline loops: CDR1 SGHKS, CDR2 YYEKEE (reference sequence). The length of the CDR3 is 15 residues.

Details on this clone: The junction departs from the called germline gene at one end, perhaps through a read error. The identical CDR3 is also encoded by other nucleotide sequences in the sample. This sequence joins TRBV5-8 and TRBJ1-1; D is possibly TRBD1 (5 bases). From germline, CDR1 is SGHTS and CDR2 YDEGEE. The CDR3 has 13 amino acids. The CDR3: CASSLGLRSEAFF. As DNA, the CDR3 is TGCGCCAGCAGCTTGGGGCTCCGCTCCGAAGCTTTCTTT. Complete variable domain (other parts from reference TRBV5-8 and TRBJ1-1): EAGVTQSPTHLIKTRGQQATLRCSPISGHTSVYWYQQALGLGLQFLLWYDEGEERNRGNFPPRFSGRQFPNYSSELNVNALELEDSALYLCASSLGLRSEAFFGQGTRLTVV.

V and J are TRBV29-1 and TRBJ2-5; 7 bases match TRBD1. The CDR3 totals 12 residues. CDR1 and CDR2 (germline): SQVTM, ANQGSEA. The J segment lost 10 bases and the V segment lost 6 bases, leaving 11 bases of the junction unmatched. In nucleotides, the CDR3 is TGCAGCGTCCCGGACAGGCCTCGTGGCCAGTACTTC. Translation: CSVPDRPRGQYF.

The chain couples TRBV2 to TRBJ2-2; TRBD1 is a possible D gene (5 bases). Germline V CDR1 and CDR2: SNHLY, FYNNEI. Trimming took off 4 bases at V and 1 base at J, with 10 bases between the two ends. The CDR3 consists of 15 residues. The CDR3: CASSAEQGNTGELFF. The CDR3 region has the DNA TGTGCCAGCAGTGCGGAGCAGGGGAACACCGGGGAGCTGTTTTTT. The whole variable domain, filled in from reference TRBV2 and TRBJ2-2, reads EPEVTQTPSHQVTQMGQEVILRCVPISNHLYFYWYRQILGQKVEFLVSFYNNEISEKSEIFDDQFSVERPDGSNFTLKIRSTKLEDSAMYFCASSAEQGNTGELFFGEGSRLTVL.

This clone was found a few times. CDR3 sequence: CASSELGLADWHEQFF. In DNA, the CDR3 is TGTGCCAGCAGTGAATTGGGACTAGCGGACTGGCATGAGCAGTTCTTC. This rearrangement joins TRBV6-1 to TRBJ2-1, with 11 positions matching TRBD2. Trimming removed 2 bases from V and 8 bases from J; junction bases left unmatched: 8. Germline CDR1 reads MNHNS; CDR2 reads SASEGT. The length of the CDR3 is 16 residues.

Only a few counts were recorded for this clone. The chain uses TRBV6-1 and TRBJ2-3; 9 positions agree with TRBD2. V gave up 1 base and J gave up 6 bases; unmatched junction bases: 5. Germline V gene lookup returns CDR1 MNHNS and CDR2 SASEGT. The CDR3 totals 15 residues. In DNA form, the CDR3 reads TGTGCCAGCAGTGAAGTTAGCGGGAGCATGGATACGCAGTATTTT. Its protein is CASSEVSGSMDTQYF.

The chain has TRBV6-1 and TRBJ1-6; D is possibly TRBD1 (5 bases). Germline CDR1 MNHNS, CDR2 SASEGT. Between the trimmed V and J ends, which lost 10 bases and 3 bases, there was a span of 10 bases. The length of the CDR3 is 13 residues. The CDR3: CATREVYNSPLHF. The CDR3 coding sequence is TGTGCCACCAGGGAGGTCTATAATTCACCCCTCCACTTT.

V is TRBV19 and J is TRBJ1-2; weak D call: TRBD1 (6 bases). The length of the CDR3 is 13 residues. The germline gives CDR1 LNHDA, CDR2 SQIVND (reference sequence). V lost 5 bases and J lost 2, with 9 bases in between. The CDR3, as DNA: TGTGCCAGTAGTTACGACAGGAACTATGGCTACACCTTC. Its protein product is CASSYDRNYGYTF.

The chain combines TRBV7-9 with TRBJ2-7; 9 nucleotides line up with TRBD2. The CDR3 covers 16 residues. The germline V gene encodes CDR1 SEHNR and CDR2 FQNEAQ (reference sequence). With 1 base clipped from V and 4 bases from J, the junction kept 8 bases outside the gene matches. As DNA, the CDR3 is TGTGCCAGCAGCTTAGGCGAACTAGCGGGCCGTTACGAGCAGTACTTC. It specifies CASSLGELAGRYEQYF.